This T cell receptor beta chain comes out of a study of blood T cell repertoires in COVID-19. At the level of the study: Collection of acute and convalescent COVID-19 samples took place in the United States, Italy and Spain. Sources were T cells, B-cell-depleted T cells, or PBMCs; the material itself was cDNA or gDNA.

The trim removed 3 bases at V and 5 bases at J, leaving 9 bases unmatched. Looked up from germline, CDR1 is LNHNV and CDR2 is YYDKDF (reference sequence). CDR3 size: 15 residues. As originally analysed: Researchers report that nucleated cell counts were estimated from reference gene primer amplification. Using immunoSEQ multiplex PCR, the repertoire was profiled, and TCRdb retains in-frame clones only, with some absent. That table gives V, J and clone size, and the DNA gave D and trimming. The sample includes about 70,000 clones, 80% to 90% seen only once; the top ten take about 2.1%. The V and J genes are TRBV15 and TRBJ2-7; 8 nucleotides match TRBD1. What was sequenced was peripheral blood. The TCR was taken from a human donor in a cohort sampled during active COVID-19. As DNA, the CDR3 is TGTGCCACCAGCAGGTACGGACAGGGACTTAACGAGCAGTACTTC. The encoded protein is CATSRYGQGLNEQYF.